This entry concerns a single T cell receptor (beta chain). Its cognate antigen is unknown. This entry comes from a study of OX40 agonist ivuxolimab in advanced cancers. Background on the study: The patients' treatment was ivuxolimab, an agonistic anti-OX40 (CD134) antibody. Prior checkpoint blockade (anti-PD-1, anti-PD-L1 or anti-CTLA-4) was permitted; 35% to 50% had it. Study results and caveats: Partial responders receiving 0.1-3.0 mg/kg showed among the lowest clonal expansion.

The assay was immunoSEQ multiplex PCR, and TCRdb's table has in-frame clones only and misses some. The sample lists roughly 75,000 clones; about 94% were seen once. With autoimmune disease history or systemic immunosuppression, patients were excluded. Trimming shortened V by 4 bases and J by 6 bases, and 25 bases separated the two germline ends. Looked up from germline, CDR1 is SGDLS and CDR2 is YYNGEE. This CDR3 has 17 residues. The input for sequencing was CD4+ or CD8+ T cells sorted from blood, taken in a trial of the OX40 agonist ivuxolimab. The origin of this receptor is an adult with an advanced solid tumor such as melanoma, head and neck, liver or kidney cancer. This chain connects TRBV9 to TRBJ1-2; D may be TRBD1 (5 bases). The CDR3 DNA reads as TGTGCCAGCAGCCGCGGGACGACTGATACCCTTGCGGATGGCTACACCTTC. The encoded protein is CASSRGTTDTLADGYTF.